One sample yielded the 7 T cell receptor beta chains listed below, sequenced in a study of CD8 T cells in Susac syndrome (dated by TCRdb to between 2019 and 2020). Receptors were amplified or captured by the immunoSEQ multiplex PCR assay. RNA was extracted using the RNeasy kit, and about 0.5 to 1 ug of the RNA was reverse transcribed with random hexamers. Clones were called with MiXCR by TCRdb after fastp trimmed the public reads at Q25, and only in-frame beta chains were retained. Every distinct CDR3 protein forms one entry, paired with its most common genes and DNA. The sample includes more than 65,000 distinct CDR3 sequences, with roughly 94% observed a single time. Under 0.5% of the sample is in the top ten clones. The sample consisted of CD8+ T cells from PBMCs. The receptors derive from a human donor with Susac syndrome.

The genes are TRBV27 and TRBJ2-2; unclear D gene. This CDR3 has 14 residues. The germline gives CDR1 MNHEY, CDR2 SMNVEV (reference sequence). Trimming stripped 5 bases from V and 6 bases from J, with 13 bases between. CDR3 in DNA: TGTGCCAGCAGTATAACTCCATCGGCCGGGGAGCTGTTTTTT. It yields the protein CASSITPSAGELFF.

The chain combines TRBV12-3 or TRBV12-4 with TRBJ2-7; 8 nucleotides align to TRBD2. J gave up 0 bases and V 3 bases, and 1 base lay outside the gene matches. This CDR3 contains 14 residues. The CDR3 DNA reads TGTGCCAGCAGTTTCAGCGGGGGCTCCTACGAGCAGTACTTC. Its protein product is CASSFSGGSYEQYF.

V and J are TRBV30 and TRBJ2-5; D unclear. Germline V gene lookup returns CDR1 GTSNPN and CDR2 SVGIG (reference sequence). Trimming removed 0 bases at V and 4 bases at J, with 12 bases between. CDR3 length: 14 residues. The CDR3 DNA is TGTGCCTGGAGTGTAGGTGGAGTGGGAGAGACCCAGTACTTC. Translating it yields CAWSVGGVGETQYF.

The J gene is TRBJ2-7, the V gene TRBV20-1, with D perhaps matching TRBD1 (6 bases). Per germline, CDR1 DFQATT and CDR2 SNEGSKA (reference sequence). V lost 0 bases and J lost 3, with 15 bases in between. The CDR3 covers 15 residues. Written as DNA, the CDR3 is TGCAGTGCTAGAGATCAACAGGGCTGGGACTACGAGCAGTACTTC. Translation: CSARDQQGWDYEQYF.

The chain carries TRBV5-1 and TRBJ2-5; 7 bases align to TRBD2. The germline V gene encodes CDR1 SGHRS and CDR2 YFSETQ. Unmatched junction bases numbered 3, after V lost 1 base and J lost 3 bases. The CDR3 spans 14 residues. The DNA for the CDR3 is TGCGCCAGCAGCTTGATTGCGGGGGAAGAGACCCAGTACTTC. Amino acids: CASSLIAGEETQYF.

This rearrangement joins TRBV20-1 to TRBJ2-7, with 9 bases fitting TRBD1. The CDR3 is 15 amino acids. CDR1 DFQATT and CDR2 SNEGSKA come from the germline V gene (reference sequence). After removal of 0 bases from V and 4 bases from J, the junction contained 7 bases not matched to a gene. The CDR3 loop reads CSARDNDRGTYEQYF. CDR3 bases: TGCAGTGCTAGAGATAACGACAGGGGGACGTACGAGCAGTACTTC.

The genes are TRBV11-2 and TRBJ2-5, with a possible D match to TRBD2 (7 bases). V was trimmed by 5 bases and J by 4 bases, leaving 11 bases between them. Germline loops: CDR1 SGHAT, CDR2 FQNNGV. This CDR3 contains 13 residues. As DNA, the CDR3 is TGTGCCAGCAGCGAAGGGGGGGGAGAGACCCAGTACTTC. This codes for CASSEGGGETQYF.